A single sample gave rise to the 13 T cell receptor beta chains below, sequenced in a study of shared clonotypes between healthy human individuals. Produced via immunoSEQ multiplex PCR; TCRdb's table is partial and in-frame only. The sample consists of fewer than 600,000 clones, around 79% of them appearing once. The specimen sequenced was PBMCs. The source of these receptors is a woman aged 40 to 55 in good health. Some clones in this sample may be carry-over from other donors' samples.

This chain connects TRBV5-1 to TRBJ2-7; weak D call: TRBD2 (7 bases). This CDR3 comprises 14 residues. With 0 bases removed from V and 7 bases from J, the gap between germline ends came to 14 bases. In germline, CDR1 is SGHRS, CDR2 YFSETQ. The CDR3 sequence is CASSLEGRGGEQYF. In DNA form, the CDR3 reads TGCGCCAGCAGCTTGGAGGGCAGGGGAGGGGAGCAGTACTTC.

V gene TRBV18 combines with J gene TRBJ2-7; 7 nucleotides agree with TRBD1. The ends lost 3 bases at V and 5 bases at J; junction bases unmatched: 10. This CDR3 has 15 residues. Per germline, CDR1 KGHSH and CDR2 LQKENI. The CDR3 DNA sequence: TGTGCCAGCTCACCCCGGGACAGCAGCCGGGACGAGCAGTACTTC. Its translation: CASSPRDSSRDEQYF.

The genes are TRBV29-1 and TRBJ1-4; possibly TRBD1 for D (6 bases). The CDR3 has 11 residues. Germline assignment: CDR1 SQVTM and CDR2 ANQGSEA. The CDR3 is CSCLGGEKLFF. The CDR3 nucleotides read TGCAGTTGTTTGGGGGGCGAAAAACTGTTTTTT.

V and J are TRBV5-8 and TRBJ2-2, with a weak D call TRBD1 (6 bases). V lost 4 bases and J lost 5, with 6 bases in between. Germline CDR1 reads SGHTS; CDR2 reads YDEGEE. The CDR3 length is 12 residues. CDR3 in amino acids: CASSQGTGELFF. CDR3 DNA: TGTGCCAGCAGCCAGGGGACCGGGGAGCTGTTTTTT. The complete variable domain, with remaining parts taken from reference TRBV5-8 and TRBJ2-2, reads EAGVTQSPTHLIKTRGQQATLRCSPISGHTSVYWYQQALGLGLQFLLWYDEGEERNRGNFPPRFSGRQFPNYSSELNVNALELEDSALYLCASSQGTGELFFGEGSRLTVL.

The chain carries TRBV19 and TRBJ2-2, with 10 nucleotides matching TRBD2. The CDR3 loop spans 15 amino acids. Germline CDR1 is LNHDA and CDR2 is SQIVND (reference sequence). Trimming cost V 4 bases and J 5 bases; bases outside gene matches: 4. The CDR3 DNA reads TGTGCCAGTAGTACGTTAGCGGGAGGAACCGGGGAGCTGTTTTTT. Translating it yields CASSTLAGGTGELFF.

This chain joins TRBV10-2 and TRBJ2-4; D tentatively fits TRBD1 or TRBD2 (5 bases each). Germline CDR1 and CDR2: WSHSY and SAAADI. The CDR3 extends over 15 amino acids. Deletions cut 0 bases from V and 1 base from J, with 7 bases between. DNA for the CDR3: TGCGCCAGCAGTGAGTCGGGGGTGGCCAAAAACATTCAGTACTTC. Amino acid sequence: CASSESGVAKNIQYF.

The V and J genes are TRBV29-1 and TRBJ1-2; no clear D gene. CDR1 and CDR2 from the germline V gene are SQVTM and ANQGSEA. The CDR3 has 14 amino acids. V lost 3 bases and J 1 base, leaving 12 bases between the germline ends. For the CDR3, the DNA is TGCAGCGTTGAGACCTCGTATGATAACTATGGCTACACCTTC. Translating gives CSVETSYDNYGYTF.

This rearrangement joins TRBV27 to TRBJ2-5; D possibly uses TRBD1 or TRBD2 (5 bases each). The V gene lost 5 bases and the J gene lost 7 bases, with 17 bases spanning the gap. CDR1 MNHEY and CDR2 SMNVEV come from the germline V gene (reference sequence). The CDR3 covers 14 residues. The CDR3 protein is CASSPSGPRGTQYF. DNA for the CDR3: TGTGCCAGCAGTCCCTCGGGGCCCCGGGGGACCCAGTACTTC.

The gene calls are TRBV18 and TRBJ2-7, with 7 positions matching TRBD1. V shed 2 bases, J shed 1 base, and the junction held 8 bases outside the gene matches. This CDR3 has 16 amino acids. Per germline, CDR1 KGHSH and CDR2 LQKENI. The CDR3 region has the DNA TGTGCCAGCTCACCAACTCCGGGACAGCGGTCCTACGAGCAGTACTTC. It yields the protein CASSPTPGQRSYEQYF.

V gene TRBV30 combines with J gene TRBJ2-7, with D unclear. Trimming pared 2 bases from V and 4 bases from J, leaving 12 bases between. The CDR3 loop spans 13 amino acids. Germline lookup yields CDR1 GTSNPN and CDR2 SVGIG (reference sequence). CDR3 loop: CAWSRGRTYEQYF. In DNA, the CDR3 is TGTGCCTGGAGTCGCGGAAGGACGTACGAGCAGTACTTC.

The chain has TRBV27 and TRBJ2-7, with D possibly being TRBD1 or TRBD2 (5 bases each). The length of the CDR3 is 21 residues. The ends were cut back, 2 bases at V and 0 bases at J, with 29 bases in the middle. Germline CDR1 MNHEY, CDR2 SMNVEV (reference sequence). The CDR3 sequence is CASSLGVRAWSRDRSSYEQYF. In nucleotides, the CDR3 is TGTGCCAGCAGTTTAGGCGTACGCGCCTGGTCGAGGGACCGCAGCTCCTACGAGCAGTACTTC.

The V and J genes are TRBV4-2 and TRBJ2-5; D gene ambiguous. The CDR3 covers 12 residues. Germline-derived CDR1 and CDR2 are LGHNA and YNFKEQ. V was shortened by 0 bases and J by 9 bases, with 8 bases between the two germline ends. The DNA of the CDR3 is TGTGCCAGCAGCCAAGAAGGGATGGCCCAGTACTTC. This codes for CASSQEGMAQYF.

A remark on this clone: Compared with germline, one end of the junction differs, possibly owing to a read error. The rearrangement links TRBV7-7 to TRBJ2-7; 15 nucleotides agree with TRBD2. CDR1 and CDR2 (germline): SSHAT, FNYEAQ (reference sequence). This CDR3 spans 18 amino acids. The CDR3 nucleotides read TGTGCTAGCAGCAAGGGACTAGCGGGAGGTCCGGGGAGCGACGAGCAGTACTTC. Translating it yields CASSKGLAGGPGSDEQYF.